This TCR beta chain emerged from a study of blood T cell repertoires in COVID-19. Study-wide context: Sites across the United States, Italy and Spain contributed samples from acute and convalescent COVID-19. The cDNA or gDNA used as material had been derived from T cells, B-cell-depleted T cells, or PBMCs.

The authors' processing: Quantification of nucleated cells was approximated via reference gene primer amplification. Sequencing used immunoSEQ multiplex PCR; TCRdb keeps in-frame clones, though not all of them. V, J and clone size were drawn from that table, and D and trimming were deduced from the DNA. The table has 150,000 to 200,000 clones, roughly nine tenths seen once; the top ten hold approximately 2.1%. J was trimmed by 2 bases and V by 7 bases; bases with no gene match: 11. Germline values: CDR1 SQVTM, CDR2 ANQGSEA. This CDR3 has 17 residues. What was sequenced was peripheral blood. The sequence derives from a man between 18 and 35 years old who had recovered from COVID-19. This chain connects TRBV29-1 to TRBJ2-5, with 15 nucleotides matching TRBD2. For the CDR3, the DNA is TGCAGCGCCTTACCGGGACTAGCGGGAGGTTGGCAAGAGACCCAGTACTTC. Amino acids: CSALPGLAGGWQETQYF.